These T cell receptor beta chains were read from a single sample in a study of glioma-infiltrating T cells. TCRdb fed the multiplex PCR reads into MiXCR, producing one record per CDR3 protein. The top ten clones hold 20% of a sample with some 150,000 distinct CDR3 sequences, about two fifths of them seen once. Sequenced sample: glioma tissue, nonneoplastic brain tissue, or PBMCs (not recorded which). Source of these receptors: a human donor with low-grade glioma or glioblastoma, undergoing nonglioma brain surgery, or in good health (not recorded which). Each CDR3 is given with its conserved first and last residue. The D gene is left open where the match is weak. Expanded clones are given a class, and other clones once, few, many or no size at all.

D,size,V,J,length,DNA,CDR3
.,few,TRBV6-1,TRBJ2-7,15,TGTGCCAGCAACCCGCATCAGCCTGGCTATTACGAGCAGTACTTC,CASNPHQPGYYEQYF
.,.,TRBV3-1,TRBJ2-7,12,TGTGCCAGCAGCCAAAGTGATGACGAGCAGTACTTC,CASSQSDDEQYF
.,few,TRBV28,TRBJ1-5,13,TGTGCCAGCAGTGGACCGTACAATCAGCCCCAGCATTTT,CASSGPYNQPQHF
.,.,TRBV6-1,TRBJ2-7,14,TGTGCCAGCAGCCCTACGACCCCGCCCTACGAGCAGTACTTC,CASSPTTPPYEQYF
.,.,TRBV6-1,TRBJ2-7,15,TGTGCCAGCAGTTACGCGGCTCAACCTTCCTACGAGCAGTACTTC,CASSYAAQPSYEQYF
.,.,TRBV6-1,TRBJ1-1,12,TGTGCCAGCAGTGGAGGGTACACTGAAGCTTTCTTT,CASSGGYTEAFF
TRBD1,few,TRBV20-1,TRBJ1-5,15,TGCAGTGCCCAGACAGGGGATGAGGTCAATCAGCCCCAGCATTTT,CSAQTGDEVNQPQHF
.,few,TRBV20-1,TRBJ1-1,16,TGCAGTGCTAGCCTCGGGGCGGGAGGTATGAACACTGAAGCTTTCTTT,CSASLGAGGMNTEAFF
.,.,TRBV12-3/TRBV12-4,TRBJ1-2,14,TGTGCCAGCGCGGGCACAGGGTCGGGTTATGGCTACACCTTC,CASAGTGSGYGYTF
TRBD1,.,TRBV4-2,TRBJ2-3,14,TGTGCCAGCAGCCAGGACAGGATTGCAGATACGCAGTATTTT,CASSQDRIADTQYF
TRBD2,.,TRBV6-1,TRBJ2-7,13,TGTGCCAGCAGTAGGAGCGGGAGGGGTGAGCAGTACTTC,CASSRSGRGEQYF
.,.,TRBV6-2/TRBV6-3,TRBJ2-1,15,TGTGCCAGCAGTTACCGTAGCGTGCCCTACAATGAGCAGTTCTTC,CASSYRSVPYNEQFF
.,few,TRBV27,TRBJ2-1,14,TGTGCCAGCAGTTTAGGGGGGGGGGGCCATGAGCAGTTCTTC,CASSLGGGGHEQFF
.,few,TRBV6-1,TRBJ1-3,14,TGTGCCAGCAACCGGGGGAACGTTGGAAACACCATATATTTT,CASNRGNVGNTIYF
.,few,TRBV20-1,TRBJ1-2,13,TGCAGTGCCAGGAGTACGTCCAACTATGGCTACACCTTC,CSARSTSNYGYTF
.,.,TRBV4-1,TRBJ2-1,16,TGCGCCAGCAGCCAAGAGATCGGGGGTCCCTACAATGAGCAGTTCTTC,CASSQEIGGPYNEQFF
.,.,TRBV7-2,TRBJ1-4,13,TGTGCCAGCAGCTCGAAAGTTAATGAAAAACTGTTTTTT,CASSSKVNEKLFF
.,.,TRBV18,TRBJ1-1,14,TGTGCCAGCTCATCCAACAGGGTAGGCACTGAAGCTTTCTTT,CASSSNRVGTEAFF
TRBD1,once,TRBV27,TRBJ2-7,19,TGTGCCAGCAGTTCACAAGACCGGGACAGGGGGTTAGGATTCTACGAGCAGTACTTC,CASSSQDRDRGLGFYEQYF
.,.,TRBV19,TRBJ2-3,15,TGTGCCAGTAGTTCCTGGGGGACTTACACAGATACGCAGTATTTT,CASSSWGTYTDTQYF
.,.,TRBV7-9,TRBJ1-2,16,TGTGCCAGCAGCTTAGAGGGACCGACAGTAGCCTATGGCTACACCTTC,CASSLEGPTVAYGYTF
.,few,TRBV6-1,TRBJ1-3,14,TGTGCCAGCAGAGCAGGGTTCAGTGGAAACACCATATATTTT,CASRAGFSGNTIYF
.,medium-sized,TRBV20-1,TRBJ2-3,11,TGCAGTGCGAGTCCTAGTGGCACGCAGTATTTT,CSASPSGTQYF
TRBD2,.,TRBV7-9,TRBJ2-1,13,TGTGCCAGCAGGACTAGCGGGAGAGGTGAGCAGTTCTTC,CASRTSGRGEQFF
TRBD1,.,TRBV4-1,TRBJ2-1,16,TGCGCCAGCAGCCAAGTGAGGACAGGGCCCTACAATGAGCAGTTCTTC,CASSQVRTGPYNEQFF